A single sample gave rise to the 7 T cell receptor beta chains below, sequenced in a study of naive and memory T cell subsets. An equimolar mix of two oligonucleotides served as the beta constant-region primer for TRBC1 and TRBC2. MiXCR was run by TCRdb on the UMI-ligation and nested PCR reads, yielding one entry per CDR3 protein. Of 140,000 to 150,000 distinct CDR3 sequences in the sample, about 17% were seen once. Sequences were obtained from naive CD4+ T cells from blood. These receptor sequences come from a human donor in good health.

This clonotype was counted a few times. The chain uses TRBV20-1 and TRBJ1-5, with 7 nucleotides matching TRBD1. The V and J ends lost 3 bases and 4 bases, in that order; junction bases with no gene match: 3. CDR1 is DFQATT, CDR2 SNEGSKA, per germline (reference sequence). The CDR3 spans 13 residues. The CDR3 here is CSASRGKNQPQHF. The CDR3 nucleotides are TGCAGTGCTAGCAGGGGGAAAAATCAGCCCCAGCATTTT.

The chain joins TRBV28 to TRBJ1-5, with a tentative D call TRBD1 (6 bases). CDR1 is MDHEN, CDR2 SYDVKM, per germline. The CDR3 length is 16 residues. Trimming took 6 bases from V and 7 from J, leaving 22 bases between them. The CDR3 sequence is CASSTPPQGLLQPQHF. As DNA, the CDR3 is TGTGCCAGCAGCACACCCCCACAGGGACTTCTCCAGCCCCAGCATTTT.

This clonotype has more than one count but fewer than ten. The chain recombines TRBV27 with TRBJ2-3; 7 bases align to TRBD2. This CDR3 region has 19 residues. V dropped 0 bases and J dropped 2; count of bases not matched to a gene: 14. Germline V gene sequence: CDR1 MNHEY, CDR2 SMNVEV (reference sequence). The CDR3 nucleotides read TGTGCCAGCAGTTTATCTCCCCCTTCTAGCGGCTTAATCACAGATACGCAGTATTTT. This codes for CASSLSPPSSGLITDTQYF.

This clonotype was detected a few times. The chain has TRBV4-1 and TRBJ2-3, with TRBD1 as a possible D gene (6 bases). CDR1 MGHRA and CDR2 YSYEKL come from the germline V gene. The V gene lost 0 bases and the J gene lost 0 bases, with 16 bases spanning the gap. This CDR3 comprises 18 residues. CDR3 in amino acids: CASSQDYTGFVSTDTQYF. The CDR3, as DNA: TGCGCCAGCAGCCAAGATTATACAGGGTTTGTAAGCACAGATACGCAGTATTTT.

The V gene is TRBV10-1, the J gene TRBJ2-7, with 10 bases identical to TRBD2. CDR1 and CDR2 (germline): WNHNN, SYGVQD (reference sequence). Trimming took 10 bases from V and 2 from J; bases not matched to a gene: 5. CDR3 size: 13 residues. The DNA of the CDR3 is TGCGCCACAGCTCTAGCGGGAGCCTACGAGCAGTACTTC. Translation: CATALAGAYEQYF.

This chain uses TRBV7-8 with TRBJ2-3, with D possibly matching TRBD2 (6 bases). V lost 0 bases and J lost 1, with 14 bases in between. The CDR3 totals 17 residues. Germline V gene data show CDR1 as SGHVS and CDR2 as FQNEAQ. The CDR3 nucleotides are TGTGCCAGCAGCTTAGCCCGCATCTGGAGGGGCACAGATACGCAGTATTTT. It encodes CASSLARIWRGTDTQYF. The whole variable domain, filled in from reference TRBV7-8 and TRBJ2-3, reads GAGVSQSPRYKVAKRGQDVALRCDPISGHVSLFWYQQALGQGPEFLTYFQNEAQLDKSGLPSDRFFAERPEGSVSTLKIQRTQQEDSAVYLCASSLARIWRGTDTQYFGPGTRLTVL.

This clonotype has only a few counts. This sequence joins TRBV21-1 and TRBJ2-1; the table's TRBD2 call for D was not verified on the DNA. TRBV21-1 is a documented pseudogene. The CDR3 has 16 amino acids. The CDR3, as DNA: TGTGCCAGCAGCACCGGGACTAGCGGGACCTACAATGAGCAGTTCTTC. This codes for CASSTGTSGTYNEQFF.